Listed below are T cell receptor beta chains from one sample, sequenced in a study of T cell changes during pregnancy in multiple sclerosis. The data were produced by immunoSEQ multiplex PCR, yet TCRdb's version contains in-frame clones alone and is incomplete. The table records 25,000 to 35,000 clones, roughly nine tenths of them present only once. Material: CD8+ T cells from peripheral blood mononuclear cells, obtained before pregnancy. The receptors originated from a female donor with multiple sclerosis, enrolled in a pregnancy study. CDR3s include the opening cysteine and the closing phenylalanine or tryptophan. A D gene is named only where the DNA matches it firmly. A clone size is listed for some rows: how often the clone was seen (once, few, many), or a class if it is expanded.

TRBV7-6	TRBJ2-1	-	-	CASSLSTHNEQFF	TGTGCCAGCAGCCTGTCTACCCACAATGAGCAGTTCTTC
TRBV27	TRBJ2-1	-	-	CASSLRSNEQFF	TGTGCCAGCAGTTTGAGGAGCAATGAGCAGTTCTTC
TRBV7-7	TRBJ2-5	TRBD2	-	CASSLSSGSGETQYF	TGTGCCAGCAGCTTATCTAGCGGGAGCGGAGAGACCCAGTACTTC
TRBV9	TRBJ2-5	TRBD2	-	CASSFGLAGEGKTQYF	TGTGCCAGCAGCTTCGGACTAGCGGGAGAGGGCAAGACCCAGTACTTC
TRBV5-1	TRBJ2-2	TRBD1	-	CASSPPGTGVRNTGELFF	TGCGCCAGCAGCCCCCCCGGGACAGGGGTCAGGAACACCGGGGAGCTGTTTTTT
TRBV19	TRBJ2-2	-	-	CASTGTSGTGELFF	TGTGCCAGTACGGGTACTAGTGGTACCGGGGAGCTGTTTTTT
TRBV7-6	TRBJ2-7	-	once	CASSLLAGSDEQYF	TGTGCCAGCAGCTTACTTGCGGGAAGCGACGAGCAGTACTTC
TRBV5-4	TRBJ1-2	TRBD1	-	CASSWSQGHYGYTF	TGTGCCAGCAGCTGGTCACAGGGGCACTATGGCTACACCTTC
TRBV27	TRBJ2-7	-	-	CASRPGTAISYEQYF	TGTGCCAGCAGGCCCGGGACTGCGATTTCCTACGAGCAGTACTTC
TRBV9	TRBJ2-1	-	-	CASSVEGAVGGSYNEQFF	TGTGCCAGCAGCGTAGAAGGCGCGGTGGGGGGCTCCTACAATGAGCAGTTCTTC
TRBV7-8	TRBJ1-2	-	-	CASSLGPSPNYGYTF	TGTGCCAGCAGCTTGGGGCCCAGCCCTAACTATGGCTACACCTTC
TRBV11-2	TRBJ1-2	TRBD1	-	CASSSSQGAPYGYTF	TGTGCCAGCAGCTCATCACAGGGGGCCCCCTATGGCTACACCTTC
TRBV6-1	TRBJ2-7	-	-	CASSPGRGLGHEQYF	TGTGCCAGCAGCCCTGGACGGGGTTTAGGTCACGAGCAGTACTTC
TRBV27	TRBJ1-2	-	-	CASSSGQLLHGYTF	TGTGCCAGCAGTTCCGGACAATTACTACATGGCTACACCTTC
TRBV6-1	TRBJ1-2	-	-	CASSEWSMGADGYTF	TGTGCCAGCAGTGAATGGTCTATGGGGGCGGATGGCTACACCTTC